This T cell receptor beta chain emerged from a study of T cells in Graves' hyperthyroidism and ophthalmopathy. Study as a whole: Before any treatment, at initial diagnosis, peripheral blood was collected. Study findings and constraints: Median prediction lead before ophthalmopathy onset was 6.5 months with the model.

Patients counted as stable if ophthalmopathy did not develop within 18 months. Using RNA transcripts as the source, TCR beta CDR3 regions were amplified. The HTBI set primed first-round TCR CDR3 RT-PCR. Each CDR3 protein is one row after TCRdb ran MiXCR on the multiplex PCR reads. In the table there are some 770,000 distinct CDR3 sequences, about 15% of which are singletons. Germline trimming cut 3 bases from V and 5 bases from J; bases unmatched to any gene: 12. The CDR3 is made up of 17 amino acids. The germline V gene encodes CDR1 SGHTA and CDR2 FQGNSA. This clonotype was picked up many times. The antigen remains undetermined.

The receptor was isolated from a young man with Graves' hyperthyroidism. Sequencing was done on a sample of blood. V and J are TRBV7-2 and TRBJ2-7; TRBD2 matches at 11 bases. CDR3 DNA: TGTGCCAGCAGCTTTCGGGATAGCGGGAGGGTACGGGACGAGCAGTACTTC. This encodes CASSFRDSGRVRDEQYF.